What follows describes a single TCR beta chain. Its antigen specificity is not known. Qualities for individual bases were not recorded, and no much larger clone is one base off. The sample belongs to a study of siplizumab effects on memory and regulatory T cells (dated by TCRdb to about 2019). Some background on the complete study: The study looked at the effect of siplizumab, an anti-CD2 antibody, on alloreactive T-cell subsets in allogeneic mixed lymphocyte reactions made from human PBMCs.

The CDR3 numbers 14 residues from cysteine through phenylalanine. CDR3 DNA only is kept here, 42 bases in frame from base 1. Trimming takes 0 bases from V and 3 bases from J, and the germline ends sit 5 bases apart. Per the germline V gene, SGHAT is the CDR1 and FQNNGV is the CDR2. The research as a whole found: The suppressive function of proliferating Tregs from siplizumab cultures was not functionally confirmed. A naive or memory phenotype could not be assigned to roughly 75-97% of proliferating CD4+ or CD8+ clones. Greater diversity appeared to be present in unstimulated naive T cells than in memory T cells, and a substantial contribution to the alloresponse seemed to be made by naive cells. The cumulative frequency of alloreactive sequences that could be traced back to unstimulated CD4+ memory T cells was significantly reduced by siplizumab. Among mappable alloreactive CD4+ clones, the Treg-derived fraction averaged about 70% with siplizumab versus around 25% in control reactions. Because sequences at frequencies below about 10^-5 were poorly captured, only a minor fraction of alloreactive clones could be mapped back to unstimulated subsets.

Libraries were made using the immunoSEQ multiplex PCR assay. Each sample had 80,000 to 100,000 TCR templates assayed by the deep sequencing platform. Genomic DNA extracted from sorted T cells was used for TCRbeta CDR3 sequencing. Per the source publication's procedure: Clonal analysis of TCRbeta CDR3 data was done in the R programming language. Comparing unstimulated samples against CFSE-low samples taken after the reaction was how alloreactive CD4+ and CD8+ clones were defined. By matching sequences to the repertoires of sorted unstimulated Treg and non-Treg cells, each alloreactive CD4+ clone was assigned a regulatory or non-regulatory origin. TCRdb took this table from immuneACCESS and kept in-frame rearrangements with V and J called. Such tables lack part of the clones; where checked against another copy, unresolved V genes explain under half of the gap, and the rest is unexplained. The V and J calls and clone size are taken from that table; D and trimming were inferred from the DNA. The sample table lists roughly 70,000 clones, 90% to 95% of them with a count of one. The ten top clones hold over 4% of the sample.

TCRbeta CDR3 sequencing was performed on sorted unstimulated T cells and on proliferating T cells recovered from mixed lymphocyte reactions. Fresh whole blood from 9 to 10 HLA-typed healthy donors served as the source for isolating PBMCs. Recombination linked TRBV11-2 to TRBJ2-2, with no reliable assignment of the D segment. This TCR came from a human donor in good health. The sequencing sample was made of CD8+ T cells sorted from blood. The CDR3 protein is CASSLEPYTGELFF. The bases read TGTGCCAGCAGCTTAGAGCCCTACACCGGGGAGCTGTTTTTT.